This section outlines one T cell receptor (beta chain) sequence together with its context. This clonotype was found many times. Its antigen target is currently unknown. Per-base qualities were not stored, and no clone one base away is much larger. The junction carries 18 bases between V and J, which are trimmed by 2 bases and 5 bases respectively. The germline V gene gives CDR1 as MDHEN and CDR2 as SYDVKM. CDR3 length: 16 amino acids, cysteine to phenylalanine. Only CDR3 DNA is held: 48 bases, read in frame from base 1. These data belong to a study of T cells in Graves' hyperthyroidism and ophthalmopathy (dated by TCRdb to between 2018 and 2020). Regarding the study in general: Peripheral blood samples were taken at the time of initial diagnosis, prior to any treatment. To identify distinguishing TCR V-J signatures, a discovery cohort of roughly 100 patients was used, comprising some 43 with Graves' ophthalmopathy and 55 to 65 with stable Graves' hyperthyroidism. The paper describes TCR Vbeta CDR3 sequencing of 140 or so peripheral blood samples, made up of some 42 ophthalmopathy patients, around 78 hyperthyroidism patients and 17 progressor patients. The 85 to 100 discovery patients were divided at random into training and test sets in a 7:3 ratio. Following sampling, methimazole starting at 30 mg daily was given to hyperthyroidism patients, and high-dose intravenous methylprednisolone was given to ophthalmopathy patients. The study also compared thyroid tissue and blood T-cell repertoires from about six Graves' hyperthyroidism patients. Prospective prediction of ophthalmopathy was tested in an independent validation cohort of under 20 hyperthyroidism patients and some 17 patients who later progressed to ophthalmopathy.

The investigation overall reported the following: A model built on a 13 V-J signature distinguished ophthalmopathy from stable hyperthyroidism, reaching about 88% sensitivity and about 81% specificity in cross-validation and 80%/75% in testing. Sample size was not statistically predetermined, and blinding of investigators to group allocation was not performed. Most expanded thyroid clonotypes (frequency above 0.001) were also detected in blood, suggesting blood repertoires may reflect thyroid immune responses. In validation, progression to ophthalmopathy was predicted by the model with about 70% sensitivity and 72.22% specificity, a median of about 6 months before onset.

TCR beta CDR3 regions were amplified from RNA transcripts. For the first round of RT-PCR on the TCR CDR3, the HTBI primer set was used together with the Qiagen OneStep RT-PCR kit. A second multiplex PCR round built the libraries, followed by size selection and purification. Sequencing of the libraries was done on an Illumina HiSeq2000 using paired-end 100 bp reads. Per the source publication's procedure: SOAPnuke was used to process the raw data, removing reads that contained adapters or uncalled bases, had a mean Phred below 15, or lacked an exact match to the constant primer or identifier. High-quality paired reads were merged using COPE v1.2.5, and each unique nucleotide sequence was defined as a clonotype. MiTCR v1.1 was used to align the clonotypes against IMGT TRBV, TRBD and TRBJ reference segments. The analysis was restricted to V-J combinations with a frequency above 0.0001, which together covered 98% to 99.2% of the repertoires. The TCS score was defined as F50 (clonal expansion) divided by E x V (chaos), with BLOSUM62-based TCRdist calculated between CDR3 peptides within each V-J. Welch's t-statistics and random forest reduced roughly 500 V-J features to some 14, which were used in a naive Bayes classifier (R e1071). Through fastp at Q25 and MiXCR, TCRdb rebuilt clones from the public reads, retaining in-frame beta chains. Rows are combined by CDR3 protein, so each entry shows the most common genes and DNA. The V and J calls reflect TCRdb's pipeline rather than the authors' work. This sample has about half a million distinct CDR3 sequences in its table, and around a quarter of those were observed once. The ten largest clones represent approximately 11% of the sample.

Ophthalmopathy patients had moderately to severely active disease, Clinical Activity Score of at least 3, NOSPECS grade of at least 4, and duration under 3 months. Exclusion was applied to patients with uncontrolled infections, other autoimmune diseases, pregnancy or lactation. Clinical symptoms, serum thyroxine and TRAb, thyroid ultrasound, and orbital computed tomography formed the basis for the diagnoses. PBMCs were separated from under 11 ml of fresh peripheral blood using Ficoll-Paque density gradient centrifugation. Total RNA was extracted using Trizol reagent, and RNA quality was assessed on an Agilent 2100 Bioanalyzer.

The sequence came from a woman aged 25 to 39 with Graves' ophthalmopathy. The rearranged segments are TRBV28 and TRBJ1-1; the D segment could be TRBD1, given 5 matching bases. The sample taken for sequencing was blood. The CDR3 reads CASSLPGAWMGTEAFF. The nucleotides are TGTGCCAGCAGTTTACCCGGGGCATGGATGGGGACTGAAGCTTTCTTT.